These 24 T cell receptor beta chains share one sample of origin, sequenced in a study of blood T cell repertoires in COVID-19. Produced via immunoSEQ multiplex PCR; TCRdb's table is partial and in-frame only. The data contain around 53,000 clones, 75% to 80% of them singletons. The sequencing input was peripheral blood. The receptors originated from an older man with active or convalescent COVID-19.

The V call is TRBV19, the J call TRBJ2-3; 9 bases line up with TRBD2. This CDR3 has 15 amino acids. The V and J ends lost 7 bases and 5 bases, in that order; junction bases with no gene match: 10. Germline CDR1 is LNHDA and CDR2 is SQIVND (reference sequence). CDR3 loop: CASKPQREVVDTQYF. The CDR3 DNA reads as TGTGCCAGTAAACCCCAGCGGGAGGTGGTAGATACGCAGTATTTT.

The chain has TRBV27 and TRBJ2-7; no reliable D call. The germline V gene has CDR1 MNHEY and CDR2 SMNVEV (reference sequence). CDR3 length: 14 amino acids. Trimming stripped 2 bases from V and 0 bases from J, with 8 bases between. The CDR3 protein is CASSLAADSYEQYF. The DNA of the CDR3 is TGTGCCAGCAGTTTAGCTGCGGACTCCTACGAGCAGTACTTC.

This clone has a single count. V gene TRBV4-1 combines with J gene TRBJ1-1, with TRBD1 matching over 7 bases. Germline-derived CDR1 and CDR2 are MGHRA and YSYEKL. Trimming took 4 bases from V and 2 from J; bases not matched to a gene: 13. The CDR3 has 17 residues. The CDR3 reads CASSPLIANRGNTEAFF. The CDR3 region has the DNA TGCGCCAGCAGCCCCCTTATAGCTAACAGGGGAAACACTGAAGCTTTCTTT.

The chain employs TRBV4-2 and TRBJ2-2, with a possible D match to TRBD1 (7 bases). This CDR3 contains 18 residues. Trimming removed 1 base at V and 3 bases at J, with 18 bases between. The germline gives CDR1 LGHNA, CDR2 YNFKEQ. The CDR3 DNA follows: TGTGCCAGCAGCCAAGCCGTTGGGCAGGGGGGAGACACCGGGGAGCTGTTTTTT. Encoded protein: CASSQAVGQGGDTGELFF.

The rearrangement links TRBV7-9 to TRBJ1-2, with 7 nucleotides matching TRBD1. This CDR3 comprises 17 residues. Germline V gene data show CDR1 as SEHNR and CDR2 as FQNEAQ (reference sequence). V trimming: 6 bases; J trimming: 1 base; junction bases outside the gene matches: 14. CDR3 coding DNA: TGTGCCAGCAGTTTTCCTCGACAGGGCGCAGTTAACTATGGCTACACCTTC. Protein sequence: CASSFPRQGAVNYGYTF.

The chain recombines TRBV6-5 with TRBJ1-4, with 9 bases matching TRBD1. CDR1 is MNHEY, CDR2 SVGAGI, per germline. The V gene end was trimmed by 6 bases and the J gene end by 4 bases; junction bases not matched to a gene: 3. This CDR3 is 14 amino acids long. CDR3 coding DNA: TGTGCCAGCAGCCGGGACAGGGTTAATGAAAAACTGTTTTTT. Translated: CASSRDRVNEKLFF.

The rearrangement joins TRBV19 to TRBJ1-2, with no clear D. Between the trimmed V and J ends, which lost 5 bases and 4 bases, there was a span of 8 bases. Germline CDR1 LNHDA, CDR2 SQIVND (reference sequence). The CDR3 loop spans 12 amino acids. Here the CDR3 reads CASSGTVYGYTF. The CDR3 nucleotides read TGTGCCAGTAGTGGCACAGTCTATGGCTACACCTTC.

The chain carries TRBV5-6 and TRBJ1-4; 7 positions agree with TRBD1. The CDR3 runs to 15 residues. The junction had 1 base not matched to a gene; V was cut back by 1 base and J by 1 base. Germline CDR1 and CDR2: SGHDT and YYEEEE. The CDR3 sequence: CASSLRQGTNEKLFF. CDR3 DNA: TGTGCCAGCAGCTTGCGACAGGGAACTAATGAAAAACTGTTTTTT.

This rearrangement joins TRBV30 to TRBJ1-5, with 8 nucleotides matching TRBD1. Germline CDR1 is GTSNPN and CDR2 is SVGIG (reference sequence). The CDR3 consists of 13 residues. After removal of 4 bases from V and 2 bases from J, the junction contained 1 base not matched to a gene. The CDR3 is CAWTDRGNQPQHF. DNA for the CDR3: TGTGCCTGGACGGACAGGGGCAATCAGCCCCAGCATTTT.

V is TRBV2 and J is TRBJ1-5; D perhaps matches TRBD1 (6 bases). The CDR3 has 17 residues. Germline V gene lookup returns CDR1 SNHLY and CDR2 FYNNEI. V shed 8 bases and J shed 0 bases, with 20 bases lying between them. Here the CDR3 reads CASGGSLGQYSNQPQHF. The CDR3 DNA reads TGTGCCAGCGGAGGTTCCTTAGGACAGTATAGCAATCAGCCCCAGCATTTT. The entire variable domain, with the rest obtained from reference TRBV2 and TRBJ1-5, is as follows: EPEVTQTPSHQVTQMGQEVILRCVPISNHLYFYWYRQILGQKVEFLVSFYNNEISEKSEIFDDQFSVERPDGSNFTLKIRSTKLEDSAMYFCASGGSLGQYSNQPQHFGDGTRLSIL.

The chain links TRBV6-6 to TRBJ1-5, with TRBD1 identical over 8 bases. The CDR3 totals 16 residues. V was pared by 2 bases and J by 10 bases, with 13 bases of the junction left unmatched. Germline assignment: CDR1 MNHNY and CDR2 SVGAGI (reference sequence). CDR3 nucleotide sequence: TGTGCCAGCAGTTACCCTGGACAGGGACAATCAGCCCCCCAGCATTTT. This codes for CASSYPGQGQSAPQHF.

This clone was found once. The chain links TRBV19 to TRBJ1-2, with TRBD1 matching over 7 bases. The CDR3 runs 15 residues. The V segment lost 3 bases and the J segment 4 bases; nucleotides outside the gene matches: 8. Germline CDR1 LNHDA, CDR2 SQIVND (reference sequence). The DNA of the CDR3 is TGTGCCAGTAGTATTAGACAGGGCCCTATCTATGGCTACACCTTC. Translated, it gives CASSIRQGPIYGYTF.

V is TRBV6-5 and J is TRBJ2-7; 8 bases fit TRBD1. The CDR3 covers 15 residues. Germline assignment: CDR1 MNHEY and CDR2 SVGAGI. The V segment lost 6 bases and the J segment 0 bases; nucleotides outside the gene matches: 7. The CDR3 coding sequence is TGTGCCAGCAGGCGACAGGGGCAGGCCTCCTACGAGCAGTACTTC. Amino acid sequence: CASRRQGQASYEQYF.

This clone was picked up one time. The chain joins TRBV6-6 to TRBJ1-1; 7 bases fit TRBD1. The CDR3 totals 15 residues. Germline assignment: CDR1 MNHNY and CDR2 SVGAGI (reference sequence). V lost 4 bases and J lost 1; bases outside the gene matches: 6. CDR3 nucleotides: TGTGCCAGCAGTTTCTATAGACAGGGGAACACTGAAGCTTTCTTT. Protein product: CASSFYRQGNTEAFF.

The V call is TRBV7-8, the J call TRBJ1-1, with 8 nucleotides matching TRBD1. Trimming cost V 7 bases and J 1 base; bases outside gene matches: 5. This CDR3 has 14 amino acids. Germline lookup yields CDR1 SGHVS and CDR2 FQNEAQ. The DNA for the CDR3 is TGTGCCAGCAACCAGGGGGCTTCGAACACTGAAGCTTTCTTT. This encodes CASNQGASNTEAFF.

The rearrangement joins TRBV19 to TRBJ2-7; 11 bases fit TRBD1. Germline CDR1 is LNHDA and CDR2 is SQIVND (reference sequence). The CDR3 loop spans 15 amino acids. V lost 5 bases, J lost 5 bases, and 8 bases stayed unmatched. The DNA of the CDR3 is TGTGCCAGTAGTGCGCGGACAGGGGGCAGAAACGAGCAGTACTTC. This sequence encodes CASSARTGGRNEQYF.

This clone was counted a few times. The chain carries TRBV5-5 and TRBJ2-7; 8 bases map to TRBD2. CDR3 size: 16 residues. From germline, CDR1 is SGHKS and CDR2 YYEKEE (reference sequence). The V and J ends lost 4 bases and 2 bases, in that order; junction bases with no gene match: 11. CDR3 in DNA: TGTGCCAGCAGCCCGGCGGGGCGGGGGGCCCCCTACGAGCAGTACTTC. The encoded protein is CASSPAGRGAPYEQYF.

The CDR3 sequence is CASSEQGNYGYTF. CDR3 bases: TGTGCCAGCAGTGAACAGGGAAACTATGGCTACACCTTC. The J gene is TRBJ1-2, the V gene TRBV12-3 or TRBV12-4, with a tentative D call TRBD1 (6 bases). This CDR3 has 13 residues. Between the trimmed V and J ends, which lost 5 bases and 2 bases, there was a span of 9 bases.

The CDR3 nucleotides read TGTGCCAGCAGCGCAGGGGGACAACACGGAGAAAAACTGTTTTTT. Translated, it gives CASSAGGQHGEKLFF. This chain uses TRBV9 with TRBJ1-4; TRBD1 aligns across 7 bases. Germline assignment: CDR1 SGDLS and CDR2 YYNGEE. V trimming: 3 bases; J trimming: 8 bases; junction bases outside the gene matches: 10. The CDR3 is 15 residues long.

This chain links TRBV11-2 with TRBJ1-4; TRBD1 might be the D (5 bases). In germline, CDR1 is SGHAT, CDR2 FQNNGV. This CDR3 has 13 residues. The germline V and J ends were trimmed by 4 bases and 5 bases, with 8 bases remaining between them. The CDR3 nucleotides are TGTGCCAGCAGCTCAGACAGAAATGAAAAACTGTTTTTT. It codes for CASSSDRNEKLFF.

The CDR3 sequence: CASSEGLQNTEAFF. The CDR3 region has the DNA TGTGCCAGCAGTGAGGGCCTACAGAACACTGAAGCTTTCTTT. The genes are TRBV2 and TRBJ1-1; D not resolved. In germline, CDR1 is SNHLY, CDR2 FYNNEI. This CDR3 contains 14 residues. V dropped 3 bases and J dropped 1 base, with 9 bases sitting between them.

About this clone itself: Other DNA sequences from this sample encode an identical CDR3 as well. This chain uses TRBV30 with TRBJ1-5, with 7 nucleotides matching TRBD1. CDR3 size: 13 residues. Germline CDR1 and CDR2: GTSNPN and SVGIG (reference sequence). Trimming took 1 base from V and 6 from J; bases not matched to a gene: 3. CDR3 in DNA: TGTGCCTGGAGTGCAGGGGGGAGTCAGCCCCAGCATTTT. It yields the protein CAWSAGGSQPQHF.

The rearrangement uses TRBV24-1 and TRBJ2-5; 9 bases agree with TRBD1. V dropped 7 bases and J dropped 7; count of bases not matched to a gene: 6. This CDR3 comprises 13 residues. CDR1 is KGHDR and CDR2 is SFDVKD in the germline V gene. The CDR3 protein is CATSQHRGPTQYF. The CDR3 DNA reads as TGTGCCACCAGCCAACACAGGGGGCCGACCCAGTACTTC.

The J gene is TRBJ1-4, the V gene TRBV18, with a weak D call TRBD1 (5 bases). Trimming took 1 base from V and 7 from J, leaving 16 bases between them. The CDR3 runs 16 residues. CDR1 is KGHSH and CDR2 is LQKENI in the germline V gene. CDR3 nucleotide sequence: TGTGCCAGCTCACCACGCCCGCAGGGTCCCGGTGAAAAACTGTTTTTT. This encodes CASSPRPQGPGEKLFF.